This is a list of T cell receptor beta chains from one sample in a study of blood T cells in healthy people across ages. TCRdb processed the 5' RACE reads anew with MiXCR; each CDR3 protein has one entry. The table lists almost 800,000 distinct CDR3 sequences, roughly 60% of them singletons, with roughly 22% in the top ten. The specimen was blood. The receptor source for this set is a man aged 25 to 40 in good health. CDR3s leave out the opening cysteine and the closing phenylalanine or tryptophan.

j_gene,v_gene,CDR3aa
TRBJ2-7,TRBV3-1,ASSQDPHSYEQY
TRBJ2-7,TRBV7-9,ASTIRFGEGEQY
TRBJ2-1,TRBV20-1,SALGDLSYNEQF
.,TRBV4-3,ASSLLVSGSYEQY
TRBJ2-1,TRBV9,ASSVGTNEQF
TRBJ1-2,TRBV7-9,ASSVFGPTGAANYGYT
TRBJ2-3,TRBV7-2,ASSSFLERVGTDTQY
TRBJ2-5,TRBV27,ASSPRQGVGETQY
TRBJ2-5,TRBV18,ASSLSNKQETQY
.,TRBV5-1,ASSLLPGKAETQY
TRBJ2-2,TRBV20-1,SGSSVEANTGELF
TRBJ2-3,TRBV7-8,ASSLLLDAGGLDTQY
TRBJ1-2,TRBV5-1,ASSLEVGRQIYGYT
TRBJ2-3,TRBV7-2,ASSQGEVWQSKDTQY
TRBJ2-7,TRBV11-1,ASSFDRTSGGVYEQY
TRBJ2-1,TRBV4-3,ASSQTYGAYNEQF
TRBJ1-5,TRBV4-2,ASSQDGAGQPQH
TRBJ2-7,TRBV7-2,ASGQWGSGAVIDEQY
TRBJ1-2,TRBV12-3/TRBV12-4,TSKTGYSYGYT
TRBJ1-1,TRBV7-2,ASSPQTAREAF
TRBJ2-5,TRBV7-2,ASSLVNRESETQY
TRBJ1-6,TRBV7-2,ASSLSGGGIAYNSPLH
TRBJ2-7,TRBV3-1,ASSSPNLWY
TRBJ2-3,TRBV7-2,ASSLMYPDTQY
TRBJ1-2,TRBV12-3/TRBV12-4,ASSRRTGSNYGYT
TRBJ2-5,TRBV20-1,SARDLVAGNQETQY
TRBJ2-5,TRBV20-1,SARAGGPFETQY
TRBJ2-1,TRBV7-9,ASSLSGSFYEQF
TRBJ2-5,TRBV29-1,SVEVAGGPETQY